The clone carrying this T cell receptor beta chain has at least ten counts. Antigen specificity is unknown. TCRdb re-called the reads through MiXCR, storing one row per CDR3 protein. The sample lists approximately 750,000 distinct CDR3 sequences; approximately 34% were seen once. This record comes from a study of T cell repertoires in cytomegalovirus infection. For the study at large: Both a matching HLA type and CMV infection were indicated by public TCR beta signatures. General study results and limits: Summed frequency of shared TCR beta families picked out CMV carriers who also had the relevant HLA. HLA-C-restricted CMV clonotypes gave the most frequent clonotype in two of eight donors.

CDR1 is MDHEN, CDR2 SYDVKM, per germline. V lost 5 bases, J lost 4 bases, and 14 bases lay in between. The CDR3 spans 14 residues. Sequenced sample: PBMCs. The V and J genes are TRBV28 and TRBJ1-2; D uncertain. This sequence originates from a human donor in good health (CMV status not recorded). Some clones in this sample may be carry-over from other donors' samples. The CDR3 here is CASSPSLDVYGYTF. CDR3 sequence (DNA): TGTGCCAGCAGTCCTTCGTTGGACGTCTATGGCTACACCTTC.